This TCR beta chain was profiled in a study of T cells after yellow fever vaccination. J was trimmed by 4 bases and V by 0 bases; bases with no gene match: 2. The CDR3 covers 15 residues. Germline V gives CDR1 SGHTA, CDR2 FQGNSA. This clonotype showed up many times. TCRdb re-derived calls from the 5' RACE reads in MiXCR, one entry per CDR3 protein. The sample lists around 160,000 distinct CDR3 sequences, more than 5.5% seen once, with 2.5% to 3% in the top ten. The receptor was derived from a man between 18 and 35 years old who received the YFV17D yellow fever vaccine. The chain uses TRBV7-2 and TRBJ2-1, with 8 nucleotides matching TRBD1. The source material was CD4+ T cells sorted from PBMCs, sampled 5 to 6 days after the first yellow fever vaccination. As DNA, the CDR3 is TGTGCCAGCAGCTTAGCCAGGGGGCGTTACAATGAGCAGTTCTTC. It codes for CASSLARGRYNEQFF. The full variable domain, its missing parts supplied by reference TRBV7-2 and TRBJ2-1, is GAGVSQSPSNKVTEKGKDVELRCDPISGHTALYWYRQSLGQGLEFLIYFQGNSAPDKSGLPSDRFSAERTGGSVSTLTIQRTQQEDSAVYLCASSLARGRYNEQFFGPGTRLTVL.